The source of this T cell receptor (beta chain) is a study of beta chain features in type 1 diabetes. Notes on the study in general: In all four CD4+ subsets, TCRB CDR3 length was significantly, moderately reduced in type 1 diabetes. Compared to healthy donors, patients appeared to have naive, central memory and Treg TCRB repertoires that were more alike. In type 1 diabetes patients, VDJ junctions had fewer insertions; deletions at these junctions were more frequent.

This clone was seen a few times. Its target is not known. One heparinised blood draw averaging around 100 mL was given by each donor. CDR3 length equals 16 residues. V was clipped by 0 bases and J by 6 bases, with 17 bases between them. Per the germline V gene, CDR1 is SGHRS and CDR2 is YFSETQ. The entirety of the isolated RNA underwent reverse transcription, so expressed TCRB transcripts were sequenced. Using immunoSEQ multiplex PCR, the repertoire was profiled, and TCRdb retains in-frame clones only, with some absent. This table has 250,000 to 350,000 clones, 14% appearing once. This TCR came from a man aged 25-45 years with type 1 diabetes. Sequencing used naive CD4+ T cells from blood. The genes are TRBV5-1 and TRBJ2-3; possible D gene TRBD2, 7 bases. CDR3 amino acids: CASSLGGGRRTDTQYF. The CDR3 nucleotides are TGCGCCAGCAGCTTGGGGGGGGGCAGGAGGACGGATACGCAGTATTTT.